The clone carrying this TCR beta chain was picked up many times. Its antigen is not known. The sample is drawn from a study of blood T cells in healthy people across ages. Study in general: Per two T cells, template switching captured roughly one barcoded beta molecule. Broader study findings: Long-lived donors carried more naive CD4+ cells and greater diversity than aged donors.

Together with a sample-barcoded 5' primer, a J-beta primer mix was included in a second PCR lasting roughly 7 to 11 cycles. Sequencing of every sample gave 2.5 million or more CDR3-containing paired-end reads. One entry per CDR3 protein, called by TCRdb with MiXCR from the 5' RACE reads. The profile shows about 1.8 million distinct CDR3 sequences, just under 50% of them singletons. CDR3 length equals 14 residues. Trimming stripped 1 base from V and 2 bases from J, with 9 bases between. Germline CDR1 LGHNA, CDR2 YNFKEQ. V is TRBV4-2 and J is TRBJ2-7; D is ambiguous. The sequence was obtained from a woman aged 40-49 years in good health. Sequenced input: blood. For the CDR3, the DNA is TGTGCCAGCAGCCAAGGAAGACATACCTACGAGCAGTACTTC. Amino acid sequence: CASSQGRHTYEQYF.